The present entry profiles one TCR beta chain with its context. Relapsing-remitting disease, either stable or active, was present in the multiple sclerosis controls, who were treatment-naive patients. Germline CDR1 is DFQATT and CDR2 is SNEGSKA (reference sequence). Between the trimmed V and J ends, which lost 0 bases and 10 bases, there was a span of 12 bases. This CDR3 is built from 13 residues. RNA was extracted with the RNeasy kit, and a quantity of about 0.45 to 1 ug was reverse transcribed using random hexamers. Amplification of TCR beta CDR3 was carried out by immunoSEQ multiplex PCR, which covered 54 Vbeta and 13 Jbeta segments. TCRdb used MiXCR to reprocess the immunoSEQ multiplex PCR reads, holding one entry per CDR3 protein. The sample shows just over 150,000 distinct CDR3 sequences, around 95% of them seen only once. The entry originates in a study of CD8 T cells in Susac syndrome.

Sequencing input: CD8+ T cells from PBMCs. The sequence came from a human donor with multiple sclerosis. The gene calls are TRBV20-1 and TRBJ1-4; no clear D gene. CDR3 DNA: TGCAGTGCTAGAGATATCGACGTCGGAAAACTGTTTTTT. Amino acids: CSARDIDVGKLFF.